Shown below are 29 T cell receptor beta chains from a single sample sequenced in a study of OX40 agonist ivuxolimab in advanced cancers. Generated by immunoSEQ multiplex PCR, the TCRdb table keeps only in-frame clones and is missing some. The table includes fewer than 80,000 clones, roughly nine tenths detected once. Sequenced here: CD4+ or CD8+ T cells sorted from blood, sampled in a trial of the OX40 agonist ivuxolimab. These receptors all come from an adult with an advanced solid tumor such as melanoma, head and neck, liver or kidney cancer.

In its sample, this clone was seen once. The V and J genes are TRBV10-2 and TRBJ2-7; D remains ambiguous. V was cut by 4 bases and J by 7 bases, with 11 bases left in between. Germline V gene sequence: CDR1 WSHSY, CDR2 SAAADI. The CDR3 sequence is 12 residues long. In DNA, the CDR3 is TGCGCCAGCAGTGCAGGAACTGGGGAGCAGTACTTC. This gives the protein CASSAGTGEQYF.

This clone was seen once. This chain links TRBV6-6 with TRBJ2-5, with 14 bases that match TRBD2. V shed 6 bases and J 5 bases; nucleotides not matched to a gene: 5. CDR1 is MNHNY, CDR2 SVGAGI, per germline (reference sequence). The CDR3 has 15 residues. For the CDR3, the DNA is TGTGCCAGCAGGAGACTAGCGGGAGGGCTGGAGACCCAGTACTTC. Protein: CASRRLAGGLETQYF.

The rearrangement links TRBV6-1 to TRBJ1-5; 7 nucleotides agree with TRBD1. In germline, CDR1 is MNHNS, CDR2 SASEGT. This CDR3 is built from 14 residues. The V and J ends lost 4 bases and 12 bases, in that order; junction bases with no gene match: 12. The CDR3 loop reads CASSGGTASRLQHF. In nucleotides, the CDR3 is TGTGCCAGCAGTGGTGGGACAGCTTCCCGACTCCAGCATTTT.

The CDR3: CASSPGPNTEAFF. The CDR3, as DNA: TGTGCCAGCAGTCCAGGGCCGAACACTGAAGCTTTCTTT. The chain couples TRBV6-4 to TRBJ1-1; D is possibly TRBD1 (5 bases). V was pared by 5 bases and J by 1 base, with 8 bases between. The CDR3 has 13 residues. Germline V gene lookup returns CDR1 MRHNA and CDR2 SNTAGT.

The chain is built from TRBV29-1 and TRBJ2-4; D not resolved. V was clipped by 4 bases and J by 6 bases, with 7 bases between them. In germline, CDR1 is SQVTM, CDR2 ANQGSEA. The CDR3 length is 11 residues. This chain's CDR3 is CSVGDLNIQYF. CDR3 bases: TGCAGCGTTGGAGATCTAAACATTCAGTACTTC. The full variable domain, its missing parts supplied by reference TRBV29-1 and TRBJ2-4, is SAVISQKPSRDICQRGTSLTIQCQVDSQVTMMFWYRQQPGQSLTLIATANQGSEATYESGFVIDKFPISRPNLTFSTLTVSNMSPEDSSIYLCSVGDLNIQYFGAGTRLSVL.

This chain connects TRBV9 to TRBJ2-7; D gene uncertain. The V gene lost 2 bases and the J gene lost 2 bases, with 8 bases spanning the gap. The CDR3 has 13 residues. The germline gives CDR1 SGDLS, CDR2 YYNGEE. The CDR3 loop is CASSVGLTYEQYF. In DNA form, the CDR3 reads TGTGCCAGCAGCGTTGGGTTAACCTACGAGCAGTACTTC.

This chain uses TRBV2 with TRBJ1-5; no clear D gene. V shed 5 bases and J shed 3 bases, with 8 bases lying between them. Germline CDR1 is SNHLY and CDR2 is FYNNEI. The CDR3 loop spans 13 amino acids. The CDR3: CASSKGLNQPQHF. The CDR3 coding sequence is TGTGCCAGCAGTAAGGGCCTCAATCAGCCCCAGCATTTT. Combining the CDR3 with reference TRBV2 and TRBJ1-5 gives the whole variable domain EPEVTQTPSHQVTQMGQEVILRCVPISNHLYFYWYRQILGQKVEFLVSFYNNEISEKSEIFDDQFSVERPDGSNFTLKIRSTKLEDSAMYFCASSKGLNQPQHFGDGTRLSIL.

The V and J genes are TRBV27 and TRBJ1-4, with a tentative D call TRBD1 (5 bases). The germline V and J ends were trimmed by 7 bases and 7 bases, with 10 bases remaining between them. The CDR3 length is 12 residues. Germline CDR1 is MNHEY and CDR2 is SMNVEV (reference sequence). CDR3 region: CASTGGGEKLFF. The CDR3 nucleotides read TGTGCCAGCACGGGGGGGGGTGAAAAACTGTTTTTT.

V is TRBV9 and J is TRBJ1-3, with no clear D. Germline V gene data show CDR1 as SGDLS and CDR2 as YYNGEE. V lost 4 bases, J lost 0 bases, and 17 bases lay in between. This CDR3 contains 17 residues. The CDR3 spells CASSPNPHELSGNTIYF. The CDR3 DNA is TGTGCCAGCAGCCCCAACCCCCATGAGCTCTCTGGAAACACCATATATTTT.

The V gene is TRBV4-1, the J gene TRBJ2-7; D ambiguous. The CDR3 has 16 amino acids. Germline V CDR1 and CDR2: MGHRA, YSYEKL. V was trimmed by 0 bases and J by 9 bases, leaving 21 bases between them. In DNA, the CDR3 is TGCGCCAGCAGCCAAGATCGCGATAGCTGGTTTTTTGGGCAGTACTTC. Translating gives CASSQDRDSWFFGQYF.

The rearrangement uses TRBV5-1 and TRBJ1-5; a possible D gene is TRBD1 (5 bases). Trimming cost V 1 base and J 4 bases, with 9 bases left between them. Germline values: CDR1 SGHRS, CDR2 YFSETQ. The CDR3 runs 14 residues. CDR3 sequence reads: CASSLRPGNQPQHF. The DNA for the CDR3 is TGCGCCAGCAGCTTGCGTCCAGGGAATCAGCCCCAGCATTTT. The full variable domain, its missing parts supplied by reference TRBV5-1 and TRBJ1-5, is KAGVTQTPRYLIKTRGQQVTLSCSPISGHRSVSWYQQTPGQGLQFLFEYFSETQRNKGNFPGRFSGRQFSNSRSEMNVSTLELGDSALYLCASSLRPGNQPQHFGDGTRLSIL.

V usage is TRBV2 and J usage is TRBJ2-3; tentatively, D is TRBD2 (6 bases). V shed 7 bases and J shed 4 bases, with 18 bases lying between them. The CDR3 is 15 residues long. Looked up from germline, CDR1 is SNHLY and CDR2 is FYNNEI. CDR3 sequence reads: CASIGSGWGADTQYF. For the CDR3, the DNA is TGTGCCAGCATCGGAAGCGGGTGGGGGGCAGATACGCAGTATTTT.

J is TRBJ1-2 and V is TRBV9; D unclear. The V gene lost 4 bases and the J gene lost 3 bases, with 10 bases spanning the gap. Germline lookup yields CDR1 SGDLS and CDR2 YYNGEE. The CDR3 runs to 13 residues. The CDR3 DNA follows: TGTGCCAGCAGCTACACAAGAGACTATGGCTACACCTTC. Its translation is CASSYTRDYGYTF.

V and J are TRBV27 and TRBJ1-5; D not resolved. Trimming pared 0 bases from V and 9 bases from J, leaving 12 bases between. The CDR3 runs 14 residues. Germline CDR1 is MNHEY and CDR2 is SMNVEV (reference sequence). In DNA, the CDR3 is TGTGCCAGCAGTTTATCGAGTAATGGCCGGCCCCAGCATTTT. This sequence encodes CASSLSSNGRPQHF.

V usage is TRBV5-5 and J usage is TRBJ1-4, with TRBD1 matching over 10 bases. This CDR3 is 14 amino acids long. The J segment lost 7 bases and the V segment lost 2 bases, leaving 2 bases of the junction unmatched. The germline V gene encodes CDR1 SGHKS and CDR2 YYEKEE (reference sequence). CDR3: CASSFDRGREKLFF. The CDR3, as DNA: TGTGCCAGCAGCTTTGACAGGGGGCGTGAAAAACTGTTTTTT.

This clone was detected only once. The genes are TRBV7-2 and TRBJ2-5, with D perhaps TRBD1 or TRBD2 (5 bases each). Germline assignment: CDR1 SGHTA and CDR2 FQGNSA. V shed 5 bases and J shed 5 bases, with 15 bases lying between them. The CDR3 consists of 14 residues. The CDR3 DNA reads TGTGCCAGCAGCGTACTGGGGGTAGGGGAGACCCAGTACTTC. Translated, it gives CASSVLGVGETQYF.

About this clone: At one end the junction does not follow the germline gene, possibly because of a read error. V usage is TRBV7-7 and J usage is TRBJ2-2, with 14 bases aligning to TRBD2. The CDR3 consists of 17 residues. Germline loops: CDR1 SSHAT, CDR2 FNYEAQ (reference sequence). The CDR3 loop reads CASSSGLAGVLTGELFF. CDR3 bases: TGTGCTAGCAGCTCGGGACTAGCGGGAGTGCTCACCGGGGAGCTGTTTTTT. Full variable domain (rest looked up from reference TRBV7-7 and TRBJ2-2): GAGVSQSPRYKVTKRGQDVTLRCDPISSHATLYWYQQALGQGPEFLTYFNYEAQPDKSGLPSDRFSAERPEGSISTLTIQRTEQRDSAMYRCASSSGLAGVLTGELFFGEGSRLTVL.

The chain uses TRBV28 and TRBJ2-5; possibly TRBD1 for D (6 bases). The CDR3 sequence is 15 residues long. CDR1 is MDHEN, CDR2 SYDVKM, per germline. The germline V and J ends were trimmed by 3 bases and 4 bases, with 15 bases remaining between them. The CDR3 DNA is TGTGCCAGCAGTTTTGGGGGCGTCCTGGGAGAGACCCAGTACTTC. Translated, it gives CASSFGGVLGETQYF.

The chain links TRBV5-1 to TRBJ2-5; no clear D gene. This CDR3 spans 14 amino acids. V lost 0 bases and J 2 bases, leaving 8 bases between the germline ends. CDR1 and CDR2 (germline): SGHRS, YFSETQ. The CDR3 is CASSLAQIQETQYF. CDR3 DNA sequence: TGCGCCAGCAGCTTGGCTCAGATACAAGAGACCCAGTACTTC.

The chain uses TRBV29-1 and TRBJ2-5; D gene uncertain. Trimming shortened V by 1 base and J by 5 bases, and 11 bases separated the two germline ends. The germline gives CDR1 SQVTM, CDR2 ANQGSEA. The CDR3 has 13 residues. The CDR3 sequence: CSVEVQAGETQYF. In DNA form, the CDR3 reads TGCAGCGTTGAAGTCCAAGCCGGGGAGACCCAGTACTTC.

This clone was detected a few times. This chain joins TRBV9 and TRBJ1-3, with D perhaps matching TRBD1 (5 bases). CDR3 length equals 14 residues. V lost 3 bases, J lost 3 bases, and 10 bases lay in between. CDR1 and CDR2 from the germline V gene are SGDLS and YYNGEE. DNA for the CDR3: TGTGCCAGCAGCGGCTTGACAGTTGGAAACACCATATATTTT. Translation gives CASSGLTVGNTIYF.

This chain links TRBV6-5 with TRBJ2-1, with 15 positions matching TRBD2. CDR1 and CDR2 (germline): MNHEY, SVGAGI. J was trimmed by 12 bases and V by 6 bases; bases with no gene match: 6. The CDR3 is 14 amino acids. The CDR3 loop is CASRRTSGRAGQFF. The CDR3 DNA reads as TGTGCCAGCAGACGGACTAGCGGGAGGGCCGGGCAGTTCTTC.

CDR3 protein: CASSQNTEAFF. CDR3 coding DNA: TGTGCCAGCAGCCAGAACACTGAAGCTTTCTTT. The chain has TRBV28 and TRBJ1-1; no firm D call. Between the trimmed V and J ends, which lost 6 bases and 1 base, there was a span of 3 bases. This CDR3 is 11 amino acids long. Germline CDR1 and CDR2: MDHEN and SYDVKM.

This clone was observed once. The chain links TRBV10-3 to TRBJ2-7, with 9 bases identical to TRBD2. Germline V gene data show CDR1 as ENHRY and CDR2 as SYGVKD. V was pared by 11 bases and J by 4 bases, with 6 bases of the junction left unmatched. The CDR3 loop spans 12 amino acids. The CDR3 coding sequence is TGTGCCGCGGGGGGGGCTTGGTACGAGCAGTACTTC. This encodes CAAGGAWYEQYF.

This clone was counted once. This chain uses TRBV5-1 with TRBJ2-4; D remains ambiguous. The germline CDR1 and CDR2 sequences are SGHRS and YFSETQ. The CDR3 extends over 15 amino acids. Trimming shortened V by 2 bases and J by 1 base, and 10 bases separated the two germline ends. CDR3 residues: CASSFGDSAKNIQYF. The CDR3 DNA reads TGCGCCAGCAGCTTCGGAGATTCGGCCAAAAACATTCAGTACTTC.

The gene calls are TRBV2 and TRBJ2-4; TRBD1 agrees at 8 bases. Trimming cost V 5 bases and J 4 bases; bases outside gene matches: 10. Germline V gene data show CDR1 as SNHLY and CDR2 as FYNNEI. This CDR3 has 16 residues. CDR3 sequence (DNA): TGTGCCAGCAGTCCCGATACAGGGGGAGTGAAAAACATTCAGTACTTC. Residues: CASSPDTGGVKNIQYF.

The chain has TRBV30 and TRBJ1-2; 10 bases line up with TRBD1. CDR3 length equals 14 residues. Germline V lookup: CDR1 GTSNPN, CDR2 SVGIG (reference sequence). V trimming: 2 bases; J trimming: 2 bases; junction bases outside the gene matches: 2. The chain's CDR3 is CAWSSDRGNYGYTF. The DNA of the CDR3 is TGTGCCTGGAGTTCGGACAGGGGGAACTATGGCTACACCTTC.

The rearrangement links TRBV28 to TRBJ2-6; D possibly corresponds to TRBD2 (5 bases). This CDR3 is 16 amino acids long. Trimming removed 7 bases from V and 2 bases from J, with 15 bases in between. CDR1 is MDHEN and CDR2 is SYDVKM in the germline V gene. CDR3 sequence: CASTNGGLAGANVLTF. CDR3 DNA sequence: TGTGCCAGCACCAACGGTGGACTGGCTGGGGCCAACGTCCTGACTTTC.

V usage is TRBV19 and J usage is TRBJ2-5; 7 bases align to TRBD2. The trim removed 3 bases at V and 4 bases at J, leaving 5 bases unmatched. The CDR3 loop spans 14 amino acids. Germline CDR1 and CDR2: LNHDA and SQIVND (reference sequence). CDR3 nucleotide sequence: TGTGCCAGTAGTATCTCCAGGGAGGGAGAGACCCAGTACTTC. Encoded protein: CASSISREGETQYF.